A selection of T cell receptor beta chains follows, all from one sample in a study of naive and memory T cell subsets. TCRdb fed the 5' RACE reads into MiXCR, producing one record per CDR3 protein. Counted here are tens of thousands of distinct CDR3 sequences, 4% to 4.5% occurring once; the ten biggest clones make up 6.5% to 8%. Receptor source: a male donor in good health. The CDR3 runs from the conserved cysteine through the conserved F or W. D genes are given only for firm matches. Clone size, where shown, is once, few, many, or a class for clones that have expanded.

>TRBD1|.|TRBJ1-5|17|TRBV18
CASSPIQGRQGNQPQNF
TGTGCCAGCTCACCGATACAGGGGCGCCAGGGCAATCAGCCCCAGAATTTT
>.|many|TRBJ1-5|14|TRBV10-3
CAISESTGNQPQHF
TGTGCCATCAGTGAGTCCACAGGCAATCAGCCCCAGCATTTT
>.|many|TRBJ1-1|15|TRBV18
CASSPRGGTNTEAFF
TGTGCCAGCTCACCCCGAGGGGGTACGAACACTGAAGCTTTCTTT
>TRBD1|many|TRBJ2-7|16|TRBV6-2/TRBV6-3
CASSYRIGTASYEQYF
TGTGCCAGCAGTTACCGGATCGGGACAGCCTCCTACGAGCAGTACTTC
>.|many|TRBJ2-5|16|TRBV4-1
CASSQDGVGGTETQYF
TGCGCCAGCAGCCAAGACGGCGTGGGAGGCACTGAGACCCAGTACTTC
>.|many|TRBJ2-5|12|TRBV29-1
CSVPAPWETQYF
TGCAGCGTGCCGGCACCCTGGGAGACCCAGTACTTC
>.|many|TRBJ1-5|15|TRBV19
CASSIVAGGNQPQHF
TGTGCCAGTAGTATAGTTGCGGGCGGGAATCAGCCCCAGCATTTT
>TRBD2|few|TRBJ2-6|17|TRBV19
CASSRTSGSSGANVLTF
TGTGCCAGTAGTAGGACTAGCGGGAGCTCTGGGGCCAACGTCCTGACTTTC
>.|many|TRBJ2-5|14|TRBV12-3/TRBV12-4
CASSRGGGTETQYF
TGTGCCAGCAGTCGGGGAGGGGGGACCGAGACCCAGTACTTC
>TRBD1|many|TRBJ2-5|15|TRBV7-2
CASSVGTGGQETQYF
TGTGCCAGCAGCGTTGGGACAGGGGGCCAAGAGACCCAGTACTTC
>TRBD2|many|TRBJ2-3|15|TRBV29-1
CSVGGLAGGRDTQYF
TGCAGCGTTGGCGGGCTAGCGGGAGGGCGAGATACGCAGTATTTT
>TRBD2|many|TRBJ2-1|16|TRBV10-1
CASSESGKSSYNEQFF
TGCGCCAGCAGTGAGAGCGGGAAGAGCTCCTACAATGAGCAGTTCTTC
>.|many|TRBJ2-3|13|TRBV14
CASSQDLGDTQYF
TGTGCCAGCAGCCAAGATCTTGGGGATACGCAGTATTTT
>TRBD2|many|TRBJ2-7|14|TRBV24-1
CATSDSGRADEQYF
TGTGCCACCAGTGATAGCGGGAGGGCCGACGAGCAGTACTTC
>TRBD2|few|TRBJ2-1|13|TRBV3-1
CASSSGGVNEQFF
TGTGCCAGCTCGAGCGGGGGGGTTAATGAGCAGTTCTTC
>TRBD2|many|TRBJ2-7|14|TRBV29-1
CSVQTSPGGYEQYF
TGCAGCGTTCAGACTAGCCCCGGTGGATACGAGCAGTACTTC
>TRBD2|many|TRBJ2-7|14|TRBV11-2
CASSSLAGGYEQYF
TGTGCCAGCAGCTCCTTAGCGGGAGGGTACGAGCAGTACTTC
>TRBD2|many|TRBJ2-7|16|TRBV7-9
CASSHAGTSGVYEQYF
TGTGCCAGCAGCCACGCCGGGACTAGCGGAGTCTACGAGCAGTACTTC
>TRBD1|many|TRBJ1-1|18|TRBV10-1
CASSESSQDRLLNTEAFF
TGCGCCAGCAGTGAGTCCTCCCAGGACAGGCTACTGAACACTGAAGCTTTCTTT
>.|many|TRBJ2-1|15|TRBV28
CASSYAGSSYNEQFF
TGTGCCAGCAGTTATGCCGGGAGCTCCTACAATGAGCAGTTCTTC
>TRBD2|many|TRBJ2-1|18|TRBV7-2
CASSPGALAGGAYNEQFF
TGTGCCAGCAGCCCTGGGGCCTTAGCGGGGGGGGCCTACAATGAGCAGTTCTTC
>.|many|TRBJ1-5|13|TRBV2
CASSEAEDQPQHF
TGTGCCAGCTCAGAGGCAGAGGATCAGCCCCAGCATTTT
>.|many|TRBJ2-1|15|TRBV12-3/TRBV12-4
CASSLGGQPYNEQFF
TGTGCCAGCAGCTTGGGGGGACAGCCGTACAATGAGCAGTTCTTC
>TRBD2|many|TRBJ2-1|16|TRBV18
CASSPSGTTSSGEQFF
TGTGCCAGCTCACCTTCCGGGACTACAAGCAGCGGGGAGCAGTTCTTC
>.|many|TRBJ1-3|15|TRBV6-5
CASRRFDLSGNTIYF
TGTGCCAGCAGGCGGTTCGATCTCTCTGGAAACACCATATATTTT
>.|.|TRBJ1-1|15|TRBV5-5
CASSLVGQGGAEAFF
TGTGCCAGCAGCTTGGTGGGGCAGGGTGGGGCTGAAGCTTTCTTT
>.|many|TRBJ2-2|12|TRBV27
CASTEGTGELFF
TGTGCCAGCACCGAAGGTACCGGGGAGCTGTTTTTT
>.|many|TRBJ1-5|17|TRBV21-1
CASRGQYKINSNQPQHF
TGTGCCAGCCGAGGACAGTACAAAATAAATAGCAATCAGCCCCAGCATTTT
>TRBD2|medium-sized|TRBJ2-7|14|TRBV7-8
CASSSLAGVGEQYF
TGTGCCAGCAGCTCACTAGCGGGGGTGGGGGAGCAGTACTTC
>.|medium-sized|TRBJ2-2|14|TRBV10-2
CASSLTPSGGELFF
TGCGCCAGCAGTCTTACTCCCTCTGGCGGGGAGCTGTTTTTT
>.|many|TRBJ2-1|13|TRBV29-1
CSVEVTVGGEQFF
TGCAGCGTTGAAGTAACTGTAGGCGGTGAGCAGTTCTTC